This TCR beta chain comes out of a study of blood T cell repertoires in COVID-19 (dated by TCRdb to the early 2020s). Turning to the overall study: The collaborator samples originated in the United States, Italy and Spain and spanned the acute and convalescent phases of COVID-19. The prospective study material was composed of cDNA or gDNA derived from T cells, B-cell-depleted T cells, or PBMCs. Subjects who had been exposed to COVID-19, were actively infected with it, or had recovered from it provided the deeply sampled blood TCRbeta repertoires that made up the dataset. The repertoires were released in a freely available public database meant as a resource for research on the immune response to SARS-CoV-2. Samples were obtained from the ongoing ImmuneRACE study (first 160 participants) and from over a thousand subjects provided by 6 global collaborators. The sample metadata nearly always contained a de-identified subject ID, COVID-19 status, age in years and sex. Where available, HLA class I and class II types were obtained from metadata supplied by the sample provider rather than from assay-based typing.

The immunoSEQ Assay, a bias-controlled multiplex PCR, was used to amplify TCRbeta CDR3 regions from genomic DNA. On the authors' methods: The number of nucleated cells in each sample was estimated by amplification of reference gene primers within the assay. To quantify the absolute abundance of each unique TCRbeta CDR3 rearrangement, sequence reads were collapsed and filtered. Productive Simpson clonality was computed per sample as the square root of Simpson's diversity index over productive rearrangements. TCRdb retrieved this table from immuneACCESS and kept in-frame rearrangements only. Not all clones are present; in checked studies, unresolved V genes account for under half, and no reason is known for the remainder. V, J and clone size derive from that table, while D and trimming were established from the DNA sequence. This sample holds roughly 180,000 clones; roughly 84% were observed only once. The ten largest clones take up approximately 7% of the sample.

What the study reported, not specific to this receptor: Clinical and demographic metadata were provided uncurated, with the amount varying by source and participant.

The germline V gene gives CDR1 as SGHTA and CDR2 as FQGNSA. From its cysteine to its phenylalanine, the CDR3 spans 17 amino acids. Only the CDR3 DNA stays, 51 bases, in frame from base 1. V and J lose 4 bases and 0 bases, and a span of 16 bases separates them. One collaborating source in Seattle enrolled patients while the patients were actively infected and followed the patients over time throughout the course of disease. Collaborating institutions collected whole blood in K2EDTA tubes following their own protocols. Collaborator samples were shipped for TCRbeta analysis as frozen whole blood, isolated PBMCs, or DNA extracted from either sample type. As for this clone: Its antigen remains undetermined. One base away there is no much larger clone; base qualities are not given.

This sequence uses TRBV7-2 and TRBJ2-4; D gene: possibly TRBD1, on 6 matching bases. This sequence was found in a man at least 80 years old with COVID-19, enrolled during active disease. The source material was peripheral blood. The nucleotide sequence is given as TGTGCCAGCAGCTCCGCAACAGGGCCCCTAGCCAAAAACATTCAGTACTTC. This translates into CASSSATGPLAKNIQYF.